Sequencing of this T cell receptor beta chain was carried out in a study of cytomegalovirus exposure and HLA in healthy donors. Notes on the study in general: Presence/absence analyses assumed roughly uniform sequencing depth across donors, which may not hold. In a later analysis, V- and J-gene trimming of beta chains associated with a DCLRE1C missense variant, replicated independently. Cytomegalovirus association was assigned to about 150 TCR beta chains.

It was with 60 Vbeta and 13 Jbeta primers that the PCR ran. The method was immunoSEQ multiplex PCR; TCRdb's version includes in-frame clones alone and lacks a portion of them. The sample consists of 150,000 to 200,000 clones, 68% of them appearing once. Germline V gene sequence: CDR1 ENHRY, CDR2 SYGVKD. Unmatched junction bases numbered 3, after V lost 6 bases and J lost 5 bases. CDR3 size: 14 residues. This clone was counted a few times. The antigen remains unidentified. The V call is TRBV10-3, the J call TRBJ1-5, with TRBD1 matching over 11 bases. Sequencing used PBMCs. The clonotype was recovered from a man aged 50-59 years in good health and CMV-seronegative. The CDR3 region has the DNA TGTGCCATCAGGGCGGGACAGGGGGATCAGCCCCAGCATTTT. This codes for CAIRAGQGDQPQHF.